This TCR beta chain was identified during a study of blood T cells in healthy people across ages. Study context: The capture of about one barcoded beta molecule per two T cells was achieved by template switching. Overall study findings and caveats: It was held that diversity estimates obtained from one million T cells represented underestimates. More naive CD4+ cells and higher diversity were found in long-lived than in aged donors.

All donors came from Russia, were Caucasian and healthy, and spanned ages about 6 to 100. Trimming pared 4 bases from V and 1 base from J, leaving 16 bases between. CDR3 length equals 16 residues. CDR1 and CDR2 from the germline V gene are SGHDT and YYEEEE. A word on this clonotype: Its antigen is undetermined.

PCR was performed a second time for roughly 7 to 12 cycles using a sample-barcoded 5' primer and a J-beta primer mix. From the 5' RACE reads, TCRdb called clonotypes with MiXCR, one entry per CDR3 protein. The profile shows about 780,000 distinct CDR3 sequences, 35% to 50% of them singletons. What was sequenced was blood. The sequence came from a man older than 75 in good health. The rearrangement joins TRBV5-6 to TRBJ2-3; perhaps TRBD1 as D (7 bases). The CDR3 protein is CASSPETGTGTDTQYF. The DNA for the CDR3 is TGTGCCAGCAGCCCGGAGACAGGGACTGGCACAGATACGCAGTATTTT.